This note documents a single TCR beta chain sequence. How the authors handled the data: Counts of nucleated cells, estimated from reference gene primer amplification, were obtained. Generated by immunoSEQ multiplex PCR, the TCRdb table keeps only in-frame clones and is missing some. Clonal size and the V and J genes are those of that table, whereas D and trimming came from the DNA. The sample has around 60,000 clones, around 82% seen once. These data are taken from a study of blood T cell repertoires in COVID-19. The wider study: Sites in the United States, Italy and Spain provided acute and convalescent COVID-19 samples. Sources were T cells, B-cell-depleted T cells, or PBMCs; the material itself was cDNA or gDNA.

CDR3 length: 15 residues. Germline lookup yields CDR1 SGHTA and CDR2 FQGTGA. With V trimmed by 5 bases and J by 5 bases, 3 bases remained unmatched. The TCR comes from an elderly man with active or convalescent COVID-19. The sequencing input was peripheral blood. This chain uses TRBV7-3 with TRBJ2-3; 14 bases line up with TRBD2. CDR3 in amino acids: CASSRGLAGEDTQYF. DNA for the CDR3: TGTGCCAGCAGCCGGGGACTAGCGGGAGAAGATACGCAGTATTTT.